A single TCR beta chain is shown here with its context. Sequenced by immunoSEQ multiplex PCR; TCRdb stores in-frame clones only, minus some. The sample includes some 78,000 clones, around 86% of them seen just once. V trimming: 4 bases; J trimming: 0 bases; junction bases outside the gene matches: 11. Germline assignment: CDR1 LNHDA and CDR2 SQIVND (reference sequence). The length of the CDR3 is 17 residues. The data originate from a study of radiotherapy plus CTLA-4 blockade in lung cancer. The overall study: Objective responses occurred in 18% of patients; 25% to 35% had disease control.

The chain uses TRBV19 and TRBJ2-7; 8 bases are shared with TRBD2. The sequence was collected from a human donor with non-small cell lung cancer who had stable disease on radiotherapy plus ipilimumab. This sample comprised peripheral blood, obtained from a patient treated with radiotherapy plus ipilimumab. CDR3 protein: CASSTGGAGPSSYEQYF. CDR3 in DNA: TGTGCCAGTAGTACGGGAGGGGCGGGACCGAGCTCCTACGAGCAGTACTTC.